The clone carrying this TCR beta chain was counted between two and nine times. The CDR3 sequence is 15 residues long. V lost 2 bases to trimming and J lost 3 bases, with 13 bases between them. This specimen belongs to a study of T-cell reconstitution after alpha-beta-depleted transplantation in children. Unique molecular identifiers were incorporated into the prepared TCRbeta library. TCRdb processed the PCR reads anew with MiXCR; each CDR3 protein has one entry. The sample records about 830,000 distinct CDR3 sequences, about 15% being singletons. The sequencing here drew on PBMCs, mostly from graft donor cells, taken 360 days after TCRalphabeta/CD19-depleted stem cell transplant. This receptor was identified in a male patient younger than 18 who had a stem cell transplant for acute lymphoblastic leukemia, so the T cells may come from the graft donor. This chain connects TRBV12-3 or TRBV12-4 to TRBJ1-1, with D possibly TRBD1 on 5 matching bases. Here the CDR3 DNA reads TGTGCCAGCAGTTTAAGCAGGGTGAGAGACACTGAAGCTTTCTTT. Translating it yields CASSLSRVRDTEAFF.